The clone carrying this TCR beta chain was found a few times. Antigen unknown. The data were taken from a study of human T cells and chemical hapten exposure. Study summary: Patients, largely female, had alopecia areata, totalis or universalis.

Described time point: patch test 2, 6 weeks after DPC sensitization. Regarding treatment: therapeutic diphenylcyclopropenone sensitization with weekly scalp DPC. Every donor had alopecia and was 18 to 70 years old; all were suitable for DPC. The V gene's germline CDR1 is LGHNT and CDR2 FRNRAP. The CDR3 covers 11 residues. V dropped 4 bases and J dropped 5 bases, with 4 bases sitting between them. TCRdb reanalysed the RACE reads using MiXCR and keeps one entry per CDR3 protein. The sample contains some 350,000 distinct CDR3 sequences, more than 5% of which appear only once. Study-level points and caveats: Significantly more large CDR3 similarity clusters arose among expanded TCRs than among controls. There was a positive correlation between PT1 expanded TCR counts and patch test score.

The source is a woman younger than 30 with alopecia areata. Some clones in this sample may be carry-over from other donors' samples. The chain carries TRBV12-5 and TRBJ2-3; no clear D. Sequencing used whole blood, obtained in connection with sensitization to the hapten diphenylcyclopropenone (DPC). This chain's CDR3 is CASGSRDTQYF. The CDR3 nucleotides read TGTGCTAGTGGTTCTCGAGATACGCAGTATTTT.